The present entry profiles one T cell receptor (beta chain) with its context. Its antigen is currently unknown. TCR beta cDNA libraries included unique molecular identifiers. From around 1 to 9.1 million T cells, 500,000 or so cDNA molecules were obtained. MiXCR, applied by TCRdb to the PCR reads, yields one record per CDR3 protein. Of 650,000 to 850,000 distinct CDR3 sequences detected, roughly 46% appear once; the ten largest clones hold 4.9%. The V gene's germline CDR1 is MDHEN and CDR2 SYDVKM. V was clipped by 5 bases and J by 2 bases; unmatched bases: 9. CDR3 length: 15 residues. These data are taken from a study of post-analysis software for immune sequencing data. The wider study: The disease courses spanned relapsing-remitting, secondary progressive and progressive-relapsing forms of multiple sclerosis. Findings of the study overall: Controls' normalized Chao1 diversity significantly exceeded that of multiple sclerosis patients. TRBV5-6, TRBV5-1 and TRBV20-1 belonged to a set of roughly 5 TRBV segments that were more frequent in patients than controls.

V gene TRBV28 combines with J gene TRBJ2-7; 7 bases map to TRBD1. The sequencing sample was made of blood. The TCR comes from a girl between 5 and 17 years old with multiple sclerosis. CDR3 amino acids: CASSLGGGGTYEQYF. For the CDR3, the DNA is TGTGCCAGCAGTCTAGGGGGCGGAGGAACCTACGAGCAGTACTTC.